These 30 T cell receptor beta chains were all obtained from the same sample, sequenced in a study of blood T cell repertoires in COVID-19. The assay was immunoSEQ multiplex PCR, and TCRdb's table has in-frame clones only and misses some. The profile shows about 150,000 clones, 75% to 90% of them singletons. Sequenced material: peripheral blood. Receptors were obtained from a middle-aged man with active COVID-19.

The chain has TRBV24-1 and TRBJ2-2; TRBD1 matches at 8 bases. The CDR3 is 14 residues long. Losses at the gene ends were 7 bases for V and 4 bases for J; bases not matched to a gene: 4. Germline-derived CDR1 and CDR2 are KGHDR and SFDVKD. The CDR3 coding sequence is TGTGCCACCAGCCGGACAGGGAGCACCGGGGAGCTGTTTTTT. It encodes CATSRTGSTGELFF.

The V gene is TRBV7-2, the J gene TRBJ1-1; no clear D. The germline V and J ends were trimmed by 5 bases and 1 base, with 11 bases remaining between them. Per germline, CDR1 SGHTA and CDR2 FQGNSA. CDR3 length: 14 amino acids. The CDR3 DNA reads TGTGCCAGCAGCCCTCCCCCAGGGAACACTGAAGCTTTCTTT. Translation gives CASSPPPGNTEAFF.

This chain links TRBV3-1 (or the pseudogene TRBV3-2) with TRBJ2-5; 10 bases line up with TRBD1. This CDR3 comprises 15 residues. Germline CDR1 LGHDT, CDR2 YNNKEL (reference sequence). V gave up 4 bases and J gave up 5 bases; unmatched junction bases: 7. The CDR3 DNA reads as TGTGCCAGCAGCCCCGGGACAGGGGTCGTCGAGACCCAGTACTTC. Translated, it gives CASSPGTGVVETQYF.

The chain links TRBV30 to TRBJ1-1; D gene unclear. The V gene lost 1 base and the J gene lost 1 base, with 7 bases spanning the gap. This CDR3 spans 13 amino acids. The germline gives CDR1 GTSNPN, CDR2 SVGIG (reference sequence). For the CDR3, the DNA is TGTGCCTGGAGTGCTCTCGGGAACACTGAAGCTTTCTTT. This codes for CAWSALGNTEAFF.

The V call is TRBV7-8, the J call TRBJ2-1; 9 bases fit TRBD2. CDR1 and CDR2 from the germline V gene are SGHVS and FQNEAQ. CDR3 size: 18 residues. The J segment lost 0 bases and the V segment lost 7 bases, leaving 13 bases of the junction unmatched. The CDR3 sequence is CASTSPERGASSYNEQFF. CDR3 bases: TGTGCCAGCACCTCTCCCGAGCGGGGGGCTAGCTCCTACAATGAGCAGTTCTTC.

This clone was found a few times. V usage is TRBV30 and J usage is TRBJ1-6; no definite D call. The CDR3 covers 16 residues. The germline CDR1 and CDR2 sequences are GTSNPN and SVGIG (reference sequence). Between the trimmed V and J ends, which lost 8 bases and 0 bases, there was a span of 17 bases. The CDR3 DNA is TGTGCCGCATCCTTAGGAAGGAGCTCCTATAATTCACCCCTCCACTTT. Residues: CAASLGRSSYNSPLHF.

V gene TRBV19 combines with J gene TRBJ2-2, with 7 positions matching TRBD2. The CDR3 length is 13 residues. The V gene's germline CDR1 is LNHDA and CDR2 SQIVND (reference sequence). Losses at the gene ends were 7 bases for V and 7 bases for J; bases not matched to a gene: 6. This chain's CDR3 is CASIKWGGGELFF. In DNA form, the CDR3 reads TGTGCCAGTATAAAATGGGGGGGCGGGGAGCTGTTTTTT.

This clone has a single count. The V call is TRBV27, the J call TRBJ2-7, with 7 bases fitting TRBD1. Looked up from germline, CDR1 is MNHEY and CDR2 is SMNVEV (reference sequence). The V gene end was trimmed by 10 bases and the J gene end by 2 bases; junction bases not matched to a gene: 8. This CDR3 is built from 13 residues. CDR3 sequence (DNA): TGTGCCACCAGAAAAACAGGGGCCTACGAGCAGTACTTC. Protein product: CATRKTGAYEQYF.

CDR3 DNA: TGTGCCTGGAGTGGGAGGAACTTGGAGCTGTTTTTT. Translating it yields CAWSGRNLELFF. The rearrangement joins TRBV30 to TRBJ2-2; a possible D gene is TRBD2 (5 bases). The CDR3 covers 12 residues. Trimming removed 1 base from V and 10 bases from J, with 10 bases in between. Germline CDR1 and CDR2: GTSNPN and SVGIG (reference sequence).

J is TRBJ1-5 and V is TRBV6-2 or TRBV6-3; TRBD1 is a possible D gene (6 bases). The CDR3 is 15 amino acids. The germline CDR1 and CDR2 sequences are MNHEY and SVGEGT. Trimming removed 4 bases from V and 3 bases from J, with 13 bases in between. The DNA of the CDR3 is TGTGCCAGCAGTTGGTTCGGGGGGCCCAATCAGCCCCAGCATTTT. This encodes CASSWFGGPNQPQHF.

This chain joins TRBV3-1 (or the pseudogene TRBV3-2) and TRBJ1-2, with a possible D match to TRBD1 (5 bases). CDR1 is LGHDT, CDR2 YNNKEL, per germline (reference sequence). The CDR3 is made up of 14 amino acids. Deletions cut 1 base from V and 8 bases from J, with 14 bases between. The DNA of the CDR3 is TGTGCCAGCAGCCAAGGGGGCAGGGCGGACGGCTACACCTTC. Translation: CASSQGGRADGYTF.

This chain joins TRBV7-9 and TRBJ1-3, with 12 nucleotides matching TRBD1. The CDR3 loop spans 16 amino acids. V shed 5 bases, J shed 7 bases, and the junction held 9 bases outside the gene matches. The germline gives CDR1 SEHNR, CDR2 FQNEAQ (reference sequence). The CDR3 DNA follows: TGTGCCAGCAGCCTCAATCGGGACAGGGGGCGGAACACCATATATTTT. Translation gives CASSLNRDRGRNTIYF. Looking up the rest from reference TRBV7-9 and TRBJ1-3 gives the full variable domain: DTGVSQNPRHKITKRGQNVTFRCDPISEHNRLYWYRQTLGQGPEFLTYFQNEAQLEKSRLLSDRFSAERPKGSFSTLEIQRTEQGDSAMYLCASSLNRDRGRNTIYFGEGSWLTVV.

V and J are TRBV18 and TRBJ1-2; 7 bases are a match to TRBD1. V shed 2 bases, J shed 4 bases, and the junction held 13 bases outside the gene matches. The CDR3 covers 17 residues. The germline gives CDR1 KGHSH, CDR2 LQKENI. The CDR3 sequence: CASSPSGGNRGPYGYTF. In DNA form, the CDR3 reads TGTGCCAGCTCACCAAGTGGGGGGAACAGGGGACCCTATGGCTACACCTTC.

The chain employs TRBV19 and TRBJ2-7; 8 nucleotides line up with TRBD1. CDR1 and CDR2 from the germline V gene are LNHDA and SQIVND (reference sequence). The length of the CDR3 is 12 residues. V gave up 5 bases and J gave up 8 bases; unmatched junction bases: 5. This CDR3 reads CASSPGQGQQYF. CDR3 sequence (DNA): TGTGCCAGTAGTCCCGGACAGGGCCAGCAGTACTTC.

V and J are TRBV19 and TRBJ2-2, with D possibly matching TRBD2 (5 bases). The length of the CDR3 is 17 residues. Germline V gene sequence: CDR1 LNHDA, CDR2 SQIVND (reference sequence). The V end lost 3 bases, the J end lost 0 bases, and 14 bases lay between the germline ends. DNA of the CDR3: TGTGCCAGTAGTATCTTAGTGAGGGCCACGAACACCGGGGAGCTGTTTTTT. Protein: CASSILVRATNTGELFF.

The rearrangement uses TRBV19 and TRBJ1-3; D is unclear. The CDR3 sequence is 15 residues long. CDR1 and CDR2 (germline): LNHDA, SQIVND (reference sequence). Trimming pared 5 bases from V and 0 bases from J, leaving 11 bases between. CDR3 residues: CASSEGPSSGNTIYF. In nucleotides, the CDR3 is TGTGCCAGTAGTGAGGGTCCAAGCTCTGGAAACACCATATATTTT.

The chain joins TRBV7-9 to TRBJ2-7; D possibly corresponds to TRBD1 (5 bases). Germline lookup yields CDR1 SEHNR and CDR2 FQNEAQ (reference sequence). CDR3 length equals 14 residues. The ends were cut back, 5 bases at V and 4 bases at J, with 15 bases in the middle. The CDR3 nucleotides read TGTGCCAGCAGCATGCCGACAGCATCATACGAGCAGTACTTC. Protein sequence: CASSMPTASYEQYF.

This clone has only one observation. This chain connects TRBV7-3 to TRBJ2-4; D may be TRBD1 (7 bases). Trimming removed 6 bases at V and 3 bases at J, with 15 bases between. CDR3 length: 15 residues. Germline assignment: CDR1 SGHTA and CDR2 FQGTGA. The CDR3: CASSPQGGGKNIQYF. CDR3 DNA sequence: TGTGCCAGCAGTCCCCAGGGGGGAGGCAAAAACATTCAGTACTTC.

The chain links TRBV19 to TRBJ2-5; 8 nucleotides line up with TRBD2. This CDR3 contains 15 residues. The germline V gene has CDR1 LNHDA and CDR2 SQIVND (reference sequence). Unmatched junction bases numbered 8, after V lost 7 bases and J lost 1 base. The CDR3 loop is CASKGLAGFQETQYF. Here the CDR3 DNA reads TGTGCCAGTAAGGGTCTAGCGGGTTTCCAAGAGACCCAGTACTTC.

The CDR3 sequence is CASSWGPQGASTEAFF. The CDR3 nucleotides are TGTGCCAGCAGCTGGGGTCCCCAGGGGGCAAGCACTGAAGCTTTCTTT. The chain is built from TRBV5-6 and TRBJ1-1, with 8 bases aligning to TRBD1. Trimming took 3 bases from V and 4 from J; bases not matched to a gene: 11. CDR3 size: 16 residues. Germline values: CDR1 SGHDT, CDR2 YYEEEE. The full variable domain, with the rest looked up from reference TRBV5-6 and TRBJ1-1, is DAGVTQSPTHLIKTRGQQVTLRCSPKSGHDTVSWYQQALGQGPQFIFQYYEEEERQRGNFPDRFSGHQFPNYSSELNVNALLLGDSALYLCASSWGPQGASTEAFFGQGTRLTVV.

This chain joins TRBV29-1 and TRBJ2-5; a weak D match, TRBD2 (6 bases). Trimming took off 3 bases at V and 5 bases at J, with 10 bases between the two ends. Germline V gene sequence: CDR1 SQVTM, CDR2 ANQGSEA. This CDR3 is built from 12 residues. The CDR3, as DNA: TGCAGCGTTGACGGGGGTAGGGAGACCCAGTACTTC. Its translation is CSVDGGRETQYF.

The rearrangement uses TRBV2 and TRBJ1-2; 7 positions agree with TRBD1. Germline assignment: CDR1 SNHLY and CDR2 FYNNEI. The CDR3 is made up of 11 amino acids. Trimming at V came to 6 bases and at J to 8 bases, leaving 3 bases not matched to a gene. The CDR3 is CASRDRRGYTF. The CDR3 nucleotides read TGTGCCAGCAGGGACAGGCGCGGCTACACCTTC.

This rearrangement joins TRBV3-1 (or the pseudogene TRBV3-2) to TRBJ2-2, with 9 bases fitting TRBD2. Germline V gene sequence: CDR1 LGHDT, CDR2 YNNKEL (reference sequence). With 8 bases clipped from V and 1 base from J, the junction kept 2 bases outside the gene matches. The CDR3 totals 14 residues. The chain's CDR3 is CASQRGENTGELFF. DNA for the CDR3: TGTGCCAGCCAGCGGGGGGAGAACACCGGGGAGCTGTTTTTT.

The rearrangement uses TRBV7-9 and TRBJ2-7; 12 positions agree with TRBD1. The CDR3 contains 18 residues. The germline gives CDR1 SEHNR, CDR2 FQNEAQ (reference sequence). J gave up 5 bases and V 5 bases, and 16 bases lay outside the gene matches. The CDR3 reads CASSHIKRGTGGRNEQYF. The CDR3 nucleotides are TGTGCCAGCAGCCATATAAAGAGGGGGACAGGGGGCAGGAACGAGCAGTACTTC.

This chain connects TRBV2 to TRBJ2-5, with D unclear. V was clipped by 7 bases and J by 4 bases, with 7 bases between them. The germline gives CDR1 SNHLY, CDR2 FYNNEI. The CDR3 runs to 11 residues. CDR3 bases: TGTGCCAGCACAACTGGAGAGACCCAGTACTTC. Its protein is CASTTGETQYF. The full variable domain, in which reference TRBV2 and TRBJ2-5 provide the parts outside the CDR3, is EPEVTQTPSHQVTQMGQEVILRCVPISNHLYFYWYRQILGQKVEFLVSFYNNEISEKSEIFDDQFSVERPDGSNFTLKIRSTKLEDSAMYFCASTTGETQYFGPGTRLLVL.

V is TRBV11-2 and J is TRBJ2-6, with 8 nucleotides matching TRBD1. Trimming at V came to 4 bases and at J to 3 bases, leaving 5 bases not matched to a gene. CDR1 and CDR2 from the germline V gene are SGHAT and FQNNGV. CDR3 length: 16 residues. The CDR3 region is CASSSYRGYGANVLTF. As DNA, the CDR3 is TGTGCCAGCAGCTCCTACAGGGGGTATGGGGCCAACGTCCTGACTTTC.

The chain uses TRBV7-2 and TRBJ2-2, with a possible D match to TRBD2 (6 bases). Germline lookup yields CDR1 SGHTA and CDR2 FQGNSA. The ends were cut back, 6 bases at V and 4 bases at J, with 15 bases in the middle. This CDR3 contains 15 residues. The CDR3 here is CASRRIGGSTGELFF. The CDR3 nucleotides are TGTGCCAGCAGACGCATCGGGGGAAGCACCGGGGAGCTGTTTTTT. Filled out from reference TRBV7-2 and TRBJ2-2, the complete variable domain reads GAGVSQSPSNKVTEKGKDVELRCDPISGHTALYWYRQSLGQGLEFLIYFQGNSAPDKSGLPSDRFSAERTGGSVSTLTIQRTQQEDSAVYLCASRRIGGSTGELFFGEGSRLTVL.

This clone came up once. The chain carries TRBV7-9 and TRBJ1-1; 7 positions match TRBD1. This CDR3 has 14 residues. Germline V CDR1 and CDR2: SEHNR, FQNEAQ (reference sequence). Trimming took 5 bases from V and 4 from J; bases not matched to a gene: 7. CDR3 coding DNA: TGTGCCAGCAGCCGACTCACAGGGGTCACTGAAGCTTTCTTT. Its protein is CASSRLTGVTEAFF.

This clone appeared a few times. Written as DNA, the CDR3 is TGTGCCAGCTCACCTACAATCTACGAGCAGTACTTC. This encodes CASSPTIYEQYF. The chain links TRBV18 to TRBJ2-7; D unresolved. V lost 3 bases and J lost 3, with 6 bases in between. Germline CDR1 KGHSH, CDR2 LQKENI. The CDR3 length is 12 residues.

This clone showed up just once. The chain recombines TRBV5-6 with TRBJ2-1; no clear D gene. Trimming removed 0 bases at V and 0 bases at J, with 10 bases between. The CDR3 runs to 16 residues. Germline CDR1 reads SGHDT; CDR2 reads YYEEEE. CDR3 DNA: TGTGCCAGCAGCTTGGAGTTGAGGAGCTCCTACAATGAGCAGTTCTTC. Amino acids: CASSLELRSSYNEQFF.